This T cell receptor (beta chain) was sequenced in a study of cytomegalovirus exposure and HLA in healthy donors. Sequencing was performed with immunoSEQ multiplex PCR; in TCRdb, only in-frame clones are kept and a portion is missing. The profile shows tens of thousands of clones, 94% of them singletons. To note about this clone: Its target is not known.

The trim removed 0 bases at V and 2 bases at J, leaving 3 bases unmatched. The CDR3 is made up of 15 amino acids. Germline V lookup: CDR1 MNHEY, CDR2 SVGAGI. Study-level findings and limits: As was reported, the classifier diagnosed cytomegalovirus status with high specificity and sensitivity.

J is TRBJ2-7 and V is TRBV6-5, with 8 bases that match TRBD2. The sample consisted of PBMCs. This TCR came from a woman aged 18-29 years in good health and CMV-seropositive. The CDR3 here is CASSYSDSGAYEQYF. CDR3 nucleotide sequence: TGTGCCAGCAGTTACTCGGATAGCGGGGCCTACGAGCAGTACTTC.